These 24 T cell receptor beta chains were all obtained from the same sample, sequenced in a study of OX40 agonist ivuxolimab in advanced cancers. Profiled with immunoSEQ multiplex PCR; TCRdb holds only in-frame clones, not every one. The top ten hold 0.72% of the sample, which has more than 80,000 clones, approximately 91% seen once. The sample consisted of CD4+ or CD8+ T cells sorted from blood, taken in a trial of the OX40 agonist ivuxolimab. The source is an adult with an advanced solid tumor such as melanoma, head and neck, liver or kidney cancer.

This chain joins TRBV27 and TRBJ2-5; 9 bases align to TRBD1. The CDR3 has 15 amino acids. CDR1 and CDR2 from the germline V gene are MNHEY and SMNVEV (reference sequence). V lost 6 bases, J lost 4 bases, and 9 bases stayed unmatched. The CDR3 loop reads CASRTRTGAGETQYF. CDR3 DNA: TGTGCCAGCAGGACAAGGACAGGGGCTGGAGAGACCCAGTACTTC.

The chain joins TRBV11-2 to TRBJ2-3; no firm D call. V dropped 5 bases and J dropped 4 bases, with 22 bases sitting between them. The CDR3 contains 17 residues. CDR1 and CDR2 from the germline V gene are SGHAT and FQNNGV. CDR3: CASSLRRYPPPADTQYF. For the CDR3, the DNA is TGTGCCAGCAGCCTTAGACGCTACCCACCCCCGGCAGATACGCAGTATTTT. The full variable domain, rest sourced from reference TRBV11-2 and TRBJ2-3, is EAGVAQSPRYKIIEKRQSVAFWCNPISGHATLYWYQQILGQGPKLLIQFQNNGVVDDSQLPKDRFSAERLKGVDSTLKIQPAKLEDSAVYLCASSLRRYPPPADTQYFGPGTRLTVL.

The rearrangement joins TRBV11-2 to TRBJ2-2, with 7 bases fitting TRBD1. The CDR3 has 14 residues. V shed 2 bases and J 7 bases; nucleotides not matched to a gene: 4. Germline V lookup: CDR1 SGHAT, CDR2 FQNNGV. This CDR3 is CASSLRGQDGELFF. The CDR3 nucleotides read TGTGCCAGCAGCTTAAGGGGGCAGGACGGGGAGCTGTTTTTT.

The chain joins TRBV7-8 to TRBJ1-6; D not resolved. V shed 1 base and J shed 10 bases, with 11 bases lying between them. CDR1 is SGHVS and CDR2 is FQNEAQ in the germline V gene. This CDR3 comprises 14 residues. The CDR3 protein is CASSLEEGPSPLHF. CDR3 bases: TGTGCCAGCAGCTTAGAGGAAGGGCCCTCACCCCTCCACTTT.

The V and J genes are TRBV18 and TRBJ2-1; D gene uncertain. Germline-derived CDR1 and CDR2 are KGHSH and LQKENI. The CDR3 contains 15 residues. V lost 1 base and J lost 12, with 19 bases in between. CDR3 amino acids: CASSPQASMGSWQFF. CDR3 DNA sequence: TGTGCCAGCTCACCACAGGCCAGCATGGGGTCGTGGCAGTTCTTC. The full variable domain, with the rest looked up from reference TRBV18 and TRBJ2-1, is NAGVMQNPRHLVRRRGQEARLRCSPMKGHSHVYWYRQLPEEGLKFMVYLQKENIIDESGMPKERFSAEFPKEGPSILRIQQVVRGDSAAYFCASSPQASMGSWQFFGPGTRLTVL.

The V call is TRBV6-1, the J call TRBJ1-1, with 9 nucleotides matching TRBD1. After removal of 3 bases from V and 1 base from J, the junction contained 6 bases not matched to a gene. Looked up from germline, CDR1 is MNHNS and CDR2 is SASEGT. The CDR3 totals 16 residues. The CDR3 DNA follows: TGTGCCAGCAGTGACATCGGGACAGGGCCGAACACTGAAGCTTTCTTT. It is translated as CASSDIGTGPNTEAFF.

The rearrangement uses TRBV6-5 and TRBJ2-2; D possibly corresponds to TRBD1 (5 bases). The CDR3 has 14 amino acids. V lost 6 bases, J lost 1 base, and 9 bases lay in between. CDR1 MNHEY and CDR2 SVGAGI come from the germline V gene. The CDR3 DNA sequence: TGTGCCAGCAGAATACAGGTGAACACCGGGGAGCTGTTTTTT. Amino acids: CASRIQVNTGELFF.

V gene TRBV5-4 combines with J gene TRBJ1-1; no reliable D call. Trimming stripped 4 bases from V and 1 base from J, with 14 bases between. The CDR3 sequence is 15 residues long. Germline values: CDR1 SGHNT, CDR2 YYREEE (reference sequence). The CDR3, as DNA: TGTGCCAGCAGCCAGGACGGCGGTGGGAACACTGAAGCTTTCTTT. This codes for CASSQDGGGNTEAFF.

This rearrangement joins TRBV6-6 to TRBJ2-1; D is ambiguous. Trimming pared 7 bases from V and 0 bases from J, leaving 7 bases between. The CDR3 runs 13 residues. Germline V CDR1 and CDR2: MNHNY, SVGAGI (reference sequence). CDR3 sequence reads: CASTTASYNEQFF. CDR3 bases: TGTGCCAGCACGACGGCCTCCTACAATGAGCAGTTCTTC.

The rearrangement links TRBV19 to TRBJ1-5; the match to TRBD1 covers 8 bases. The CDR3 loop spans 14 amino acids. Germline-derived CDR1 and CDR2 are LNHDA and SQIVND (reference sequence). After removal of 6 bases from V and 2 bases from J, the junction contained 3 bases not matched to a gene. DNA for the CDR3: TGTGCCAGTAGCGGGACAGGCGGCAATCAGCCCCAGCATTTT. As protein: CASSGTGGNQPQHF.

V and J are TRBV5-6 and TRBJ1-1; D uncertain. The V and J ends lost 1 base and 1 base respectively, with 5 bases between them. Germline CDR1 reads SGHDT; CDR2 reads YYEEEE. The CDR3 runs to 13 residues. CDR3 coding DNA: TGTGCCAGCAGCTTGCCCCGGAACACTGAAGCTTTCTTT. Amino acid sequence: CASSLPRNTEAFF.

The V gene is TRBV27, the J gene TRBJ2-2, with TRBD2 as a possible D gene (6 bases). This CDR3 spans 17 amino acids. Trimming removed 5 bases from V and 1 base from J, with 17 bases in between. CDR1 is MNHEY, CDR2 SMNVEV, per germline (reference sequence). CDR3 nucleotides: TGTGCCAGCAGTCCCCTGGAAACTAGCCTGAACACCGGGGAGCTGTTTTTT. It yields the protein CASSPLETSLNTGELFF.

The CDR3 loop reads CASSPGRSTYEQYF. Written as DNA, the CDR3 is TGTGCCAGTAGCCCGGGGCGGAGTACCTACGAGCAGTACTTC. V is TRBV19 and J is TRBJ2-7, with D perhaps being TRBD1 or TRBD2 (5 bases each). The V end was cut by 6 bases, the J end by 2 bases, with 14 bases between. The CDR3 runs 14 residues. The V gene's germline CDR1 is LNHDA and CDR2 SQIVND (reference sequence).

This sequence joins TRBV6-5 and TRBJ2-7; the D gene is possibly TRBD1 (5 bases). V was trimmed by 6 bases and J by 1 base, leaving 10 bases between them. This CDR3 has 13 residues. Germline assignment: CDR1 MNHEY and CDR2 SVGAGI. The CDR3 here is CASRLQGSYEQYF. CDR3 nucleotides: TGTGCCAGCAGACTTCAGGGATCCTACGAGCAGTACTTC.

J is TRBJ1-2 and V is TRBV6-6; 9 nucleotides match TRBD1. CDR1 and CDR2 from the germline V gene are MNHNY and SVGAGI (reference sequence). V dropped 7 bases and J dropped 5; count of bases not matched to a gene: 8. The CDR3 totals 14 residues. For the CDR3, the DNA is TGTGCCAGCAATATAAGACAGGGGGATTATGGCTACACCTTC. The encoded protein is CASNIRQGDYGYTF.

This clone was counted a single time. This chain connects TRBV7-8 to TRBJ1-2, with a tentative D call TRBD1 (5 bases). Germline values: CDR1 SGHVS, CDR2 FQNEAQ. V shed 0 bases and J shed 5 bases, with 13 bases lying between them. The CDR3 has 15 amino acids. The CDR3 DNA reads as TGTGCCAGCAGCTTAGCTGGGGGAATAGGGTATGGCTACACCTTC. It specifies CASSLAGGIGYGYTF.

J is TRBJ2-7 and V is TRBV29-1, with D perhaps TRBD1 (5 bases). This CDR3 comprises 12 residues. Deletions cut 5 bases from V and 2 bases from J, with 10 bases between. CDR1 and CDR2 from the germline V gene are SQVTM and ANQGSEA. The CDR3 protein is CSVYEQAYEQYF. The DNA for the CDR3 is TGCAGCGTTTACGAACAGGCCTACGAGCAGTACTTC.

This clone was recorded only once. CDR3 sequence: CASSFGDNEQFF. The CDR3 bases are TGTGCCAGCAGCTTCGGCGACAATGAGCAGTTCTTC. The rearrangement uses TRBV7-9 and TRBJ2-1, with D unclear. V was pared by 3 bases and J by 5 bases, with 5 bases between. Germline V CDR1 and CDR2: SEHNR, FQNEAQ (reference sequence). This CDR3 spans 12 amino acids.

This clone appeared a single time. This chain's CDR3 is CASSQDGTGIMNTEAFF. In nucleotides, the CDR3 is TGCGCCAGCAGCCAAGACGGGACAGGGATTATGAACACTGAAGCTTTCTTT. The gene calls are TRBV4-1 and TRBJ1-1, with TRBD1 identical over 9 bases. Germline loops: CDR1 MGHRA, CDR2 YSYEKL. This CDR3 contains 17 residues. V trimming: 0 bases; J trimming: 0 bases; junction bases outside the gene matches: 5.

The J gene is TRBJ2-3, the V gene TRBV29-1, with 10 bases identical to TRBD2. The CDR3 loop spans 16 amino acids. Germline V gene sequence: CDR1 SQVTM, CDR2 ANQGSEA. With V trimmed by 2 bases and J by 4 bases, 9 bases remained unmatched. The CDR3 DNA is TGCAGCGTTGAATTTCGGCTAGCGGGAGCCCCAGATACGCAGTATTTT. Translated: CSVEFRLAGAPDTQYF.

The chain has TRBV27 and TRBJ2-3; 9 positions agree with TRBD2. The CDR3 is 15 residues long. Germline CDR1 MNHEY, CDR2 SMNVEV (reference sequence). The junction had 7 bases not matched to a gene; V was cut back by 5 bases and J by 4 bases. The DNA of the CDR3 is TGTGCCAGCAGTCCGTGGGCGGGAGGGCCAGATACGCAGTATTTT. Amino acids: CASSPWAGGPDTQYF.

The sample holds a few counts of this clone. This chain uses TRBV28 with TRBJ1-6; 7 bases match TRBD1. V was pared by 8 bases and J by 6 bases, with 7 bases of the junction left unmatched. CDR3 size: 14 residues. Germline V lookup: CDR1 MDHEN, CDR2 SYDVKM. This CDR3 is CASCRAGGNSPLHF. In nucleotides, the CDR3 is TGTGCCAGCTGTCGGGCAGGGGGTAATTCACCCCTCCACTTT.

The chain joins TRBV6-1 to TRBJ1-2; D gene unclear. The CDR3 loop spans 11 amino acids. V lost 5 bases to trimming and J lost 0 bases, with 1 base between them. CDR1 MNHNS and CDR2 SASEGT come from the germline V gene. The CDR3 bases are TGTGCCAGCAGTTCTAACTATGGCTACACCTTC. Protein product: CASSSNYGYTF.

The rearrangement joins TRBV5-1 to TRBJ2-6, with D possibly TRBD2 on 6 matching bases. The germline V and J ends were trimmed by 2 bases and 0 bases, with 15 bases remaining between them. The CDR3 is made up of 18 amino acids. Looked up from germline, CDR1 is SGHRS and CDR2 is YFSETQ. CDR3 loop: CASSFTGGPYSGANVLTF. Written as DNA, the CDR3 is TGCGCCAGCAGCTTCACCGGGGGTCCTTACTCTGGGGCCAACGTCCTGACTTTC.